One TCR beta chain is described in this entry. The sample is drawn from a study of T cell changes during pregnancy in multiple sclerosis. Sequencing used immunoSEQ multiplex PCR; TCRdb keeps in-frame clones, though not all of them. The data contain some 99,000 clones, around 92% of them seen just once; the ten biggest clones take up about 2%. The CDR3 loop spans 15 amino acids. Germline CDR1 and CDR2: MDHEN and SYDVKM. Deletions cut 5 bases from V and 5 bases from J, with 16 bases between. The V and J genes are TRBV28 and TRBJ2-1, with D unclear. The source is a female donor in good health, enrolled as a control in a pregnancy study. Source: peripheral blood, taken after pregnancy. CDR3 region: CASSAPSTTNNEQFF. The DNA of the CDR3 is TGTGCCAGCAGTGCCCCCTCGACCACTAACAATGAGCAGTTCTTC.